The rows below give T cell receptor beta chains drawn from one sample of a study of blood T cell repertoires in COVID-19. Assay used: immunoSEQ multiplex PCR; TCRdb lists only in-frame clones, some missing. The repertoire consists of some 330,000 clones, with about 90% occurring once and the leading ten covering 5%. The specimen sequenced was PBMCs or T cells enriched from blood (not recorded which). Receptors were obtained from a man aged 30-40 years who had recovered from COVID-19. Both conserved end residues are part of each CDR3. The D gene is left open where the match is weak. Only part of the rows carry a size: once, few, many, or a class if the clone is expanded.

DNA: TGTGCCAGCTCATCAACCAGGGTAGGCAATCAGCCCCAGCATTTT
CDR3: CASSSTRVGNQPQHF
J: TRBJ1-5
D: .
size: .
V: TRBV18
length: 15

DNA: TGTGCCAGCAGCTTCAACAGGCAAGAGACCCAGTACTTC
CDR3: CASSFNRQETQYF
J: TRBJ2-5
D: .
size: .
V: TRBV5-4
length: 13

DNA: TGCAGCGTTCCCCGATTGTCGGGAGGCTACACCTTC
CDR3: CSVPRLSGGYTF
J: TRBJ1-2
D: .
size: .
V: TRBV29-1
length: 12

DNA: TGCAGCGTGGGGGACAGGCCCGGAGGGACCTTC
CDR3: CSVGDRPGGTF
J: TRBJ1-2
D: TRBD1
size: .
V: TRBV29-1
length: 11

DNA: TGTGCCAGCAGCCCGCTAGGCTACGAGCAGTACTTC
CDR3: CASSPLGYEQYF
J: TRBJ2-7
D: .
size: .
V: TRBV3-1/TRBV3-2
length: 12

DNA: TGTGCCAGCAGTTTTACAGTCGGCGGGGAGCTGTTTTTT
CDR3: CASSFTVGGELFF
J: TRBJ2-2
D: .
size: .
V: TRBV12-3/TRBV12-4
length: 13

DNA: TGTGCCACCAGACAGGGGGCAAACACCGGGGAGCTGTTTTTT
CDR3: CATRQGANTGELFF
J: TRBJ2-2
D: TRBD1
size: .
V: TRBV2
length: 14

DNA: TGTGCCAGCAGCTTAGGAGGGGCAGCCCAGTACTTC
CDR3: CASSLGGAAQYF
J: TRBJ2-5
D: .
size: .
V: TRBV13
length: 12

DNA: TGTGCCAGTCATACCCAGGGTAACTCTGGAAACACCATATATTTT
CDR3: CASHTQGNSGNTIYF
J: TRBJ1-3
D: .
size: few
V: TRBV19
length: 15

DNA: TGCAGCGTTGCTTGGGGGGAGGGCTACGAGCAGTACTTC
CDR3: CSVAWGEGYEQYF
J: TRBJ2-7
D: TRBD2
size: .
V: TRBV29-1
length: 13

DNA: TGTGCCAGCAGCTTTCGGGAGGTCTATGGCTACACCTTC
CDR3: CASSFREVYGYTF
J: TRBJ1-2
D: .
size: .
V: TRBV7-9
length: 13

DNA: TGTGCCAGCAGCCTCCAGGGGAATGGCGACAATGAGCAGTTCTTC
CDR3: CASSLQGNGDNEQFF
J: TRBJ2-1
D: .
size: .
V: TRBV7-3
length: 15